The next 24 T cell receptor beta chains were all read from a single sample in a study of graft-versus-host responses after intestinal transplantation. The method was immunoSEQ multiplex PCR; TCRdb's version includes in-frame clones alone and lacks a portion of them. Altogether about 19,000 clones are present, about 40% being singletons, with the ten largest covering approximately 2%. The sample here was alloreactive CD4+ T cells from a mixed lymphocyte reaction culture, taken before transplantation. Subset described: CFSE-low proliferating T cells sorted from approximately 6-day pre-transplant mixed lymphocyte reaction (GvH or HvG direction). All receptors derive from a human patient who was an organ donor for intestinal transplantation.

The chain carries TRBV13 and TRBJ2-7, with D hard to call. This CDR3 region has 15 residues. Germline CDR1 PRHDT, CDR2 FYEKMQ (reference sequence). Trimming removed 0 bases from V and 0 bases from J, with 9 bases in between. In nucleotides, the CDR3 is TGTGCCAGCAGCTTAGGCGGGTACTTCTCCTACGAGCAGTACTTC. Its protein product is CASSLGGYFSYEQYF.

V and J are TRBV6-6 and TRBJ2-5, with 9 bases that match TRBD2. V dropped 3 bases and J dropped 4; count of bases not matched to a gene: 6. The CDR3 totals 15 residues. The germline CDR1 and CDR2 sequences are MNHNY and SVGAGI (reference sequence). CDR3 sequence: CASSYFSLAGETQYF. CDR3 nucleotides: TGTGCCAGCAGTTATTTTTCACTAGCGGGAGAGACCCAGTACTTC.

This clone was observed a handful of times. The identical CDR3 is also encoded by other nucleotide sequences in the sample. The CDR3 bases are TGTGCCATAGGCTGGACGGCGGGAGGGATCTCCTACAATGAGCAGTTCTTC. Amino acids: CAIGWTAGGISYNEQFF. This sequence joins TRBV10-3 and TRBJ2-1; 9 positions agree with TRBD2. Germline V gene data show CDR1 as ENHRY and CDR2 as SYGVKD. V was clipped by 9 bases and J by 0 bases; unmatched bases: 12. The CDR3 consists of 17 residues.

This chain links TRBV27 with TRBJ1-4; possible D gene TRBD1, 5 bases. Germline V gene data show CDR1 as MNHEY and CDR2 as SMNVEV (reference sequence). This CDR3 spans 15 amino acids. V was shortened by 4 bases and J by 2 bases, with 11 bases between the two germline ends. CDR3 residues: CASSSQGATNEKLFF. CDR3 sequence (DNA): TGTGCCAGCAGTTCTCAGGGAGCCACTAATGAAAAACTGTTTTTT. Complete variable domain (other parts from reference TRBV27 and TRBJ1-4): EAQVTQNPRYLITVTGKKLTVTCSQNMNHEYMSWYRQDPGLGLRQIYYSMNVEVTDKGDVPEGYKVSRKEKRNFPLILESPSPNQTSLYFCASSSQGATNEKLFFGSGTQLSVL.

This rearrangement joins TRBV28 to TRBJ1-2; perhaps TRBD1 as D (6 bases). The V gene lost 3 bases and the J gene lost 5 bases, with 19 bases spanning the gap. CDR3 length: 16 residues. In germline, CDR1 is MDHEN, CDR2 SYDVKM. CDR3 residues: CASSFTVASQGYGYTF. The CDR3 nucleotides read TGTGCCAGCAGTTTTACCGTCGCCTCCCAGGGGTATGGCTACACCTTC.

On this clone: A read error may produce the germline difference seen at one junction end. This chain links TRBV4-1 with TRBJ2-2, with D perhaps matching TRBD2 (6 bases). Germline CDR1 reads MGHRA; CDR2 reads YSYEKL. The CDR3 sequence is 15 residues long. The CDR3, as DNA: TGCGCCAGCAGCCTCGCCGGGAGCGGACACCGGGGAGCTGTTTTT. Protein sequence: CASSLAGSGHRGAVF.

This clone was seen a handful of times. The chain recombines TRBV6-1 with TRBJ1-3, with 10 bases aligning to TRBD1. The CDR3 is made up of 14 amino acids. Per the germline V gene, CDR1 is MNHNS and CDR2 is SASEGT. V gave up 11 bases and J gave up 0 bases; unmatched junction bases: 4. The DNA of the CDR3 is TGTGCCTGCGGACAGGGGGGCTCTGGAAACACCATATATTTT. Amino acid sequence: CACGQGGSGNTIYF.

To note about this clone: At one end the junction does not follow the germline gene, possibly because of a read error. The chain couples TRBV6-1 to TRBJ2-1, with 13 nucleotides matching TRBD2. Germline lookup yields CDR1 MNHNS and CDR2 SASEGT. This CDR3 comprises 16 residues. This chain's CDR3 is CAISEGPGLAGSGQFF. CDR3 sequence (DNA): TGTGCCATCAGTGAGGGCCCGGGACTAGCGGGATCGGGGCAGTTCTTC.

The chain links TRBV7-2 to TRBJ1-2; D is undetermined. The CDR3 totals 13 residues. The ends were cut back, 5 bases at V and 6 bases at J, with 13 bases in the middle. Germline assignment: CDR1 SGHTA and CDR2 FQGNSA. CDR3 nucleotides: TGTGCCAGCAGCCCACGTACACTTCATGGCTACACCTTC. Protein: CASSPRTLHGYTF.

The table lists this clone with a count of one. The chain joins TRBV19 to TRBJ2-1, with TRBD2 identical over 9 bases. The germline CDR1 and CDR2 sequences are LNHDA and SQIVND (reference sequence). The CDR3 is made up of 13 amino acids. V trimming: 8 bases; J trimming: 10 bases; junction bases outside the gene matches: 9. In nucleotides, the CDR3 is TGTGCCAGTTCCAAAAACCTAGCGGGAGAGCAGTTCTTC. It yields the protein CASSKNLAGEQFF.

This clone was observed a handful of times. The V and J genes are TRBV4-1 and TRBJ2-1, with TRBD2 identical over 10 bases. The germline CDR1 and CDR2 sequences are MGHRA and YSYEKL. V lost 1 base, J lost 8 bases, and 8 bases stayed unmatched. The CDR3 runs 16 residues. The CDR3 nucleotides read TGCGCCAGCAGCCAAGCGAGCGGGAGGGCCTGGGATGAGCAGTTCTTC. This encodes CASSQASGRAWDEQFF.

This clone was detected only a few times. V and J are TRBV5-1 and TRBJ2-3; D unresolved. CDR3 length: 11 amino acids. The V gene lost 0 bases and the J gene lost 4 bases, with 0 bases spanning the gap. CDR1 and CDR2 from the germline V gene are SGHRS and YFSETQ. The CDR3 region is CASSLADTQYF. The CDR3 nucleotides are TGCGCCAGCAGCTTGGCAGATACGCAGTATTTT.

The CDR3: CASSLQGNQPQHF. DNA for the CDR3: TGTGCCAGCAGCTTACAGGGCAATCAGCCCCAGCATTTT. The chain combines TRBV7-2 with TRBJ1-5; D gene ambiguous. Germline V lookup: CDR1 SGHTA, CDR2 FQGNSA. V lost 2 bases to trimming and J lost 2 bases, with 4 bases between them. This CDR3 comprises 13 residues.

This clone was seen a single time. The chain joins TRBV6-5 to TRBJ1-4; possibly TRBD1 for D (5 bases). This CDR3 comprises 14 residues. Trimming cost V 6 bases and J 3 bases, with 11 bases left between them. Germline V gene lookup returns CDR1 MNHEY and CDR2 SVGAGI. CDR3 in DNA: TGTGCCAGCAGGCCCGCGGGACCTAATGAAAAACTGTTTTTT. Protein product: CASRPAGPNEKLFF.

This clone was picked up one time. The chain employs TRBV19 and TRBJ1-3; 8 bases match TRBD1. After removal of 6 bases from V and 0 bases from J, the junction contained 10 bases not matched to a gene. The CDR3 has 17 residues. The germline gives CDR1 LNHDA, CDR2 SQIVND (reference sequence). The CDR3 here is CASRIHDRGSSGNTIYF. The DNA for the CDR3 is TGTGCCAGTAGAATCCACGACAGGGGCTCCTCTGGAAACACCATATATTTT.

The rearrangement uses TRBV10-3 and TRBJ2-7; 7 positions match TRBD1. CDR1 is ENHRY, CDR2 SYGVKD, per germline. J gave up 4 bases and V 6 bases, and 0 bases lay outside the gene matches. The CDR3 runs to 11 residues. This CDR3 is CAIRTGYEQYF. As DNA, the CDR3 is TGTGCCATCAGGACAGGGTACGAGCAGTACTTC.

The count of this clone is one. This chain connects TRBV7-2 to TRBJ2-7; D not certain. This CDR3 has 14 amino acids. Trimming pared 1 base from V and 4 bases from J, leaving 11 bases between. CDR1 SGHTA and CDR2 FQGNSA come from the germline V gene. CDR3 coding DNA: TGTGCCAGCAGCTTAGGGGCCCTATTTTACGAGCAGTACTTC. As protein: CASSLGALFYEQYF.

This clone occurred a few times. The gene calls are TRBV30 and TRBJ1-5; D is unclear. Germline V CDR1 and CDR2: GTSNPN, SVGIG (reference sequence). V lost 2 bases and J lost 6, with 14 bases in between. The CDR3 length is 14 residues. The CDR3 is CAWSSQGIPQPQHF. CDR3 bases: TGTGCCTGGAGTTCCCAAGGGATCCCTCAGCCCCAGCATTTT. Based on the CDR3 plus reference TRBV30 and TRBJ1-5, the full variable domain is SQTIHQWPATLVQPVGSPLSLECTVEGTSNPNLYWYRQAAGRGLQLLFYSVGIGQISSEVPQNLSASRPQDRQFILSSKKLLLSDSGFYLCAWSSQGIPQPQHFGDGTRLSIL.

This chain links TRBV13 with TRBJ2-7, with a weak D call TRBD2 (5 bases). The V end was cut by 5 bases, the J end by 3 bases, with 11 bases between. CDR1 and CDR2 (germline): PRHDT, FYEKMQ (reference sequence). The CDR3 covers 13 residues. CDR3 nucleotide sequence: TGTGCCAGCAGCGAGGGAGAGGGCTACGAGCAGTACTTC. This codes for CASSEGEGYEQYF.

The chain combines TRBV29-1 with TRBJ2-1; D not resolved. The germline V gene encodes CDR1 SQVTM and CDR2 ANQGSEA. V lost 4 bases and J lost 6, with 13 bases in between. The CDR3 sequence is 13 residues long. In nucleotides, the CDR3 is TGCAGCGTTGTTGCATCTCTGGGCAATGAGCAGTTCTTC. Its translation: CSVVASLGNEQFF.

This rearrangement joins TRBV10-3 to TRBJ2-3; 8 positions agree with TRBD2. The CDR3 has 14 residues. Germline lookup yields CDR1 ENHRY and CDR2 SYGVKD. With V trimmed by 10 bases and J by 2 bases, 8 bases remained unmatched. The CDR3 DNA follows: TGTGCCACCCGACGGGAGGGCCCCACAGATACGCAGTATTTT. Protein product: CATRREGPTDTQYF.

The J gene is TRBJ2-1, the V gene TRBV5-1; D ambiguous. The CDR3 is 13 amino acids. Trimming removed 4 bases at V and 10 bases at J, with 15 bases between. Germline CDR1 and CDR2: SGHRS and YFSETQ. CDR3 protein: CASSVASPWEQFF. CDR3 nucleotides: TGCGCCAGCAGCGTTGCTAGTCCATGGGAGCAGTTCTTC. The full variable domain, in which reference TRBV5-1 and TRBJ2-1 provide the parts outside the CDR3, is KAGVTQTPRYLIKTRGQQVTLSCSPISGHRSVSWYQQTPGQGLQFLFEYFSETQRNKGNFPGRFSGRQFSNSRSEMNVSTLELGDSALYLCASSVASPWEQFFGPGTRLTVL.

The CDR3 protein is CARGTEAFF. The CDR3 region has the DNA TGTGCCAGGGGCACTGAAGCTTTCTTT. The chain carries TRBV6-4 and TRBJ1-1; D gene ambiguous. Trimming pared 9 bases from V and 4 bases from J, leaving 3 bases between. CDR1 is MRHNA, CDR2 SNTAGT, per germline. The CDR3 spans 9 residues.

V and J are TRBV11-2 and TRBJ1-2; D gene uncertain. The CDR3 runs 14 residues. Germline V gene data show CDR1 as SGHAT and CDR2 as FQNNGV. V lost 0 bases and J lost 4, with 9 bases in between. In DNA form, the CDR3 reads TGTGCCAGCAGCTTAGACAGTGGATTCTATGGCTACACCTTC. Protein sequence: CASSLDSGFYGYTF.